Included here is one T cell receptor beta chain sequence, with context. The table lists this clonotype with a few counts. Its antigen specificity is not known. No per-base quality is available; no much larger clone lies one base away. V is cut by 8 bases and J by 2 bases, and the space between the germline ends is 15 bases. The germline V gene gives CDR1 as MDHEN and CDR2 as SYDVKM. Inclusive of the bounding cysteine and phenylalanine, the CDR3 is 14 residues long. The sequence is cut down to CDR3 DNA, 42 bases in frame from base 1. This record comes from a study (dated by TCRdb to the mid-2010s). The library was obtained by RT-PCR. The data were produced on an Illumina MiSeq. The raw public data were reprocessed by TCRdb itself: fastp quality trimming at Q25, MiXCR clonotype calling, in-frame beta chains only. Duplicate CDR3 protein sequences are folded into a single record with the most common DNA and genes. This sample comprises fewer than 800,000 distinct CDR3 sequences, 12% to 15% of them detected only once. In total, the top ten clones hold around 3.3% of the sample.

Sequencing was done on a sample of memory CD4+ T cells from blood. This chain joins TRBV28 to TRBJ1-2; the D gene is not confidently resolved. The receptor's source is a female donor in good health, serving as a healthy control. The sequence in DNA is TGTGCCAGCCGTGAGAGGACCGTAAACTATGGCTACACCTTC. This encodes CASRERTVNYGYTF.